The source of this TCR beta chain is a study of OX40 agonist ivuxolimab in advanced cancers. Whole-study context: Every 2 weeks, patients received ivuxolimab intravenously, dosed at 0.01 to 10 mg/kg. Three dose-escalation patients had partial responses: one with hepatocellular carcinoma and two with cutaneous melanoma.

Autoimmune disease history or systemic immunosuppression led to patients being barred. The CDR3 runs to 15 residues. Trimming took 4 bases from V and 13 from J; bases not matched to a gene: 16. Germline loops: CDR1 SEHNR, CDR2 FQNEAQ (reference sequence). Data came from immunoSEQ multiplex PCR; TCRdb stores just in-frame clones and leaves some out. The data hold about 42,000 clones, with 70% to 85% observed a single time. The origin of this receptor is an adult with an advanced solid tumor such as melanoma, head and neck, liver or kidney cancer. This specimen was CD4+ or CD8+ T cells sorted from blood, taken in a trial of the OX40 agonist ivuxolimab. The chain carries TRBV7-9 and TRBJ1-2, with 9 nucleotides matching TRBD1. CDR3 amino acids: CASSSPTGTGLGFTF. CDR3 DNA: TGTGCCAGCAGCTCGCCTACCGGGACAGGGTTAGGATTCACCTTC.